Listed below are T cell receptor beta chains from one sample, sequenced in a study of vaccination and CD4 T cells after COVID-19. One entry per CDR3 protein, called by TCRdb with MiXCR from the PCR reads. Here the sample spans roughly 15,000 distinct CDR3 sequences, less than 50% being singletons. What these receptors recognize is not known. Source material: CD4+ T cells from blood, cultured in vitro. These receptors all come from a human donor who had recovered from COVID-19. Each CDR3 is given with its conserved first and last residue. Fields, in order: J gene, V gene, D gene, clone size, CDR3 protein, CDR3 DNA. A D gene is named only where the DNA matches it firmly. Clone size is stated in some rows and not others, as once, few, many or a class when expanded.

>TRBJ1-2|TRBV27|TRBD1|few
CASSWDRAYGYTF
TGTGCCAGCAGTTGGGACAGGGCCTATGGCTACACCTTC
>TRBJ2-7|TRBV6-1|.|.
CASIPRDKSYEQYF
TGTGCCAGCATCCCCCGGGACAAATCCTACGAGCAGTACTTC
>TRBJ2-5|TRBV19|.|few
CASSEAETQYF
TGTGCCAGTAGTGAAGCGGAGACCCAGTACTTC
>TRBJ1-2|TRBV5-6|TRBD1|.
CASSIGPQGAAGYTF
TGTGCCAGCAGCATAGGGCCCCAGGGGGCGGCCGGCTACACCTTC
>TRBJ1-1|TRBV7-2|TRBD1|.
CASSSRQGLTEAFF
TGTGCCAGCAGCTCCAGACAGGGTTTGACTGAAGCTTTCTTT
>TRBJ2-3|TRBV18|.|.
CASSPSQGQSTDTQYF
TGTGCCAGCTCACCATCACAAGGACAGAGCACAGATACGCAGTATTTT
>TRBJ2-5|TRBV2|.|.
CASTATGGGETQYF
TGTGCCAGCACGGCAACAGGAGGAGGAGAGACCCAGTACTTC
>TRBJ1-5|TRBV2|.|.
CASMRQGNQPQHF
TGTGCCAGCATGAGACAGGGCAATCAGCCCCAGCATTTT
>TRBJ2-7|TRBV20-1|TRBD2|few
CSATAGSLAPSYEQYF
TGCAGTGCTACAGCGGGGAGCCTAGCGCCCTCCTACGAGCAGTACTTC
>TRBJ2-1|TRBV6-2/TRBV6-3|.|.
CASSGRRNEQFF
TGTGCCAGCTCCGGCAGGAGAAATGAGCAGTTCTTC
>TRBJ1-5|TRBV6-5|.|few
CASSYLVGNSNQPQHF
TGTGCCAGCAGTTACTTGGTTGGGAATAGCAATCAGCCCCAGCATTTT
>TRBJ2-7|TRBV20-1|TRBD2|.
CSAQVGLASYEQYF
TGCAGTGCTCAAGTGGGACTAGCGAGCTACGAGCAGTACTTC
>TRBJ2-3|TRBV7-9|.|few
CASMPNPDTQYF
TGTGCCAGCATGCCCAACCCAGATACGCAGTATTTT
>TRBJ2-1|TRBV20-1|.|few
CSAGGLSLRGEQFF
TGCAGTGCCGGAGGACTATCATTGAGGGGTGAGCAGTTCTTC
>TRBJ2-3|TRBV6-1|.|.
CASSPGGGGRRADTQYF
TGTGCCAGCAGCCCCGGTGGTGGTGGGAGGCGGGCAGATACGCAGTATTTT
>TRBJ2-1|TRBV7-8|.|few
CASSLIYSRADEQFF
TGTGCCAGCAGCTTAATTTATTCAAGGGCCGATGAGCAGTTCTTC
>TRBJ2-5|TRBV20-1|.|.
CSAISGTSASETQYF
TGCAGTGCTATCTCTGGGACCAGTGCCAGTGAGACCCAGTACTTC
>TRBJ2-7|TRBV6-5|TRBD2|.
CASSYSSGLAGGSYEQYF
TGTGCCAGCAGTTACTCGAGTGGGCTAGCGGGAGGCTCCTACGAGCAGTACTTC
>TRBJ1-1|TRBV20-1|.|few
CSANTWNTEAFF
TGCAGTGCTAACACCTGGAACACTGAAGCTTTCTTT
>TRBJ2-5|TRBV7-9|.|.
CASSLDNKETQYF
TGTGCCAGCAGCTTGGACAATAAAGAGACCCAGTACTTC
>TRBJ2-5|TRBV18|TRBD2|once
CASSPLKTSQAETQYF
TGTGCCAGCTCACCCTTGAAGACTAGCCAGGCCGAGACCCAGTACTTC
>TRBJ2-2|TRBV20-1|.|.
CSASSSATANTGELFF
TGCAGTGCTAGTTCCAGCGCGACAGCCAACACCGGGGAGCTGTTTTTT
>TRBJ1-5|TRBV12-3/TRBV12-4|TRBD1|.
CASSLYVLGQESIRRNQPQHF
TGTGCCAGCAGTTTATACGTGTTGGGACAGGAATCAATACGACGCAATCAGCCCCAGCATTTT
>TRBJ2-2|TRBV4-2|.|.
CASSQGGESTGELFF
TGTGCCAGCAGCCAAGGGGGAGAGAGCACCGGGGAGCTGTTTTTT
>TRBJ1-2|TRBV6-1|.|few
CASSPSKNYGYTF
TGTGCCAGCAGTCCTTCAAAGAACTATGGCTACACCTTC
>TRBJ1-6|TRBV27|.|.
CASSYQVSGVFNSPLHF
TGTGCCAGCAGTTATCAAGTGAGCGGGGTTTTTAATTCACCCCTCCACTTT
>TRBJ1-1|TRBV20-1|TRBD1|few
CSARSWTGAPNTEAFF
TGCAGTGCTAGGTCATGGACAGGGGCCCCGAACACTGAAGCTTTCTTT
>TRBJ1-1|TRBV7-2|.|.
CASSRVRNTEAFF
TGTGCCAGCAGCCGAGTAAGGAACACTGAAGCTTTCTTT
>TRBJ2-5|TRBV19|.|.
CASRDTGVETQYF
TGTGCCAGTAGGGATACAGGAGTAGAGACCCAGTACTTC
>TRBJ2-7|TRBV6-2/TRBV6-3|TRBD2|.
CASRIAGENYEQYF
TGTGCCAGCAGAATAGCGGGAGAGAACTACGAGCAGTACTTC
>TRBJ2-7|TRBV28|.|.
CASSSGGQKAYEQYF
TGTGCCAGCAGTTCTGGAGGACAGAAAGCCTACGAGCAGTACTTC
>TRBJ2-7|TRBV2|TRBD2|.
CASSLGLAAHYEQYF
TGTGCCAGCAGCTTAGGACTAGCGGCACACTACGAGCAGTACTTC
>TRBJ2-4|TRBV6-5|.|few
CASSYRASQNIQYF
TGTGCCAGCAGTTACAGGGCCAGCCAAAACATTCAGTACTTC
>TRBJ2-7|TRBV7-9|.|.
CASSLNSGSPEQYF
TGTGCCAGCAGCTTAAACTCAGGTTCACCCGAGCAGTACTTC
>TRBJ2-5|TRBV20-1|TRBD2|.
CSANPSGSGVETQYF
TGCAGTGCAAACCCTAGCGGGAGCGGTGTAGAGACCCAGTACTTC
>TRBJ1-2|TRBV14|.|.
CASSEGALNGYTF
TGTGCCAGCTCAGAAGGGGCACTAAATGGCTACACCTTC
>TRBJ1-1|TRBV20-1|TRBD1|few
CSARDRTGNTEAFF
TGCAGTGCTAGGGATAGGACAGGGAACACTGAAGCTTTCTTT
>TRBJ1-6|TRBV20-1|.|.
CSASFVQDNSPLHF
TGCAGTGCTAGCTTTGTCCAGGATAATTCGCCCCTCCACTTT
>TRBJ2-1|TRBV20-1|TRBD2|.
CSATLPLAGVGNEQFF
TGCAGTGCCACCCTACCACTGGCGGGAGTAGGGAATGAGCAGTTCTTC
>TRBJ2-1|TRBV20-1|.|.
CSARDLVPNEQFF
TGCAGTGCTAGAGATTTAGTTCCAAATGAGCAGTTCTTC
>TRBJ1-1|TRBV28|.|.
CASRVGSMNTEAFF
TGTGCCAGCAGGGTAGGGTCAATGAACACTGAAGCTTTCTTT
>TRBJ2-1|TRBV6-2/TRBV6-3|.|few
CASREPAHNEQFF
TGTGCCAGCCGGGAGCCGGCCCACAATGAGCAGTTCTTC
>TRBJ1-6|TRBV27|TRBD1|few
CASFTGDSPLHF
TGTGCCAGCTTTACAGGGGATTCACCCCTCCACTTT
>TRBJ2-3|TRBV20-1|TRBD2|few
CSAHHRWTSGTSTDTQYF
TGCAGTGCTCACCACCGCTGGACTAGCGGGACTAGCACAGATACGCAGTATTTT
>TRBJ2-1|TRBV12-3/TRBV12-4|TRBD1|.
CASRAQGSGYNEQFF
TGTGCCAGCAGAGCACAGGGGTCGGGCTACAATGAGCAGTTCTTC